This TCR beta chain stems from a study of coeliac disease. Study-wide points: According to the authors, this method cannot detect gliadin-specific T cells in an unbiased way.

By proportion, this clone is medium-sized. No antigen is known for it. Clones were sequenced by immunoSEQ multiplex PCR, and TCRdb holds only the in-frame ones, with some missing. The profile covers around 5,000 clones, with 69% appearing a single time and approximately 15% taken by the ten largest. This TCR derives from a woman aged 40 to 50. The specimen was lymphocytes from the gut lamina propria.

CDR3 sequence (DNA): TGTGCCAGCAGGCAGGGACAGTTCTACGAGCAGTACTTC. Translating gives CASRQGQFYEQYF. The V and J genes are TRBV6-5 and TRBJ2-7; the match to TRBD1 covers 7 bases. The CDR3 length is 13 residues. The trim removed 6 bases at V and 3 bases at J, leaving 5 bases unmatched. Germline V gene lookup returns CDR1 MNHEY and CDR2 SVGAGI.